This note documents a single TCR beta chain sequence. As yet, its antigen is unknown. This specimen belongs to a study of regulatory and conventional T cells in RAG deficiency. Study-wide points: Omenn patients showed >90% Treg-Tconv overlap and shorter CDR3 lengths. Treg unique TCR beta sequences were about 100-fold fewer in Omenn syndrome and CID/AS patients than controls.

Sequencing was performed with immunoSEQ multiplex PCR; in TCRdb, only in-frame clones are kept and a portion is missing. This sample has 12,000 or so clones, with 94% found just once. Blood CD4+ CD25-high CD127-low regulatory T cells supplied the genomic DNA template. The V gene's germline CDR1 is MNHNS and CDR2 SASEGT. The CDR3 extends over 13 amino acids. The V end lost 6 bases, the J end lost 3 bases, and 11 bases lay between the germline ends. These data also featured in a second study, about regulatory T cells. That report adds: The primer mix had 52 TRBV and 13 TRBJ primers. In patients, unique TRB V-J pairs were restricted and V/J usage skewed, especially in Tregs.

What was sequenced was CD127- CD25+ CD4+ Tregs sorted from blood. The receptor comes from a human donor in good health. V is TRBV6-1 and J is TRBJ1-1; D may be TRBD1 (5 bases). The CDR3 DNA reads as TGTGCCAGCAGGGCCGGGGGATACACTGAAGCTTTCTTT. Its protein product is CASRAGGYTEAFF.